Below are 14 T cell receptor beta chains sequenced from a single sample in a study of tumor-infiltrating lymphocytes in primary liver carcinoma. Unsorted bulk tissue (about 20-30 mg) underwent RNA and DNA co-extraction. A primer in the constant region served to generate TCR beta cDNA from 500 ng of total RNA. Generation of the TCR beta libraries relied on three nested multiplex PCR rounds using slightly modified ARM-PCR. Two initial PCR rounds of approximately 10 cycles each paired TRBV1-TRBV30 forward primers with a C-beta reverse primer. TCRdb re-derived calls from the multiplex PCR reads in MiXCR, one entry per CDR3 protein. The table includes approximately 46,000 distinct CDR3 sequences, approximately 71% detected once. The sample was tumor-adjacent normal liver tissue. The receptor set was obtained from a woman aged 25 to 39 with primary liver carcinoma and hepatitis B virus infection.

Comment on this clonotype: At one boundary the junction diverges from the germline segment, which might be a read error. The J gene is TRBJ2-6, the V gene TRBV3-1; D gene uncertain. Germline CDR1 and CDR2: LGHDT and YNNKEL (reference sequence). The CDR3 has 17 residues. CDR3 in DNA: TGTTCCAGCAGCCAAGATGGTGGTTACTCTGGGGCCAACGTCCTGACTTTC. Amino acids: CSSSQDGGYSGANVLTF. The entire variable domain, with the rest obtained from reference TRBV3-1 and TRBJ2-6, is as follows: DTAVSQTPKYLVTQMGNDKSIKCEQNLGHDTMYWYKQDSKKFLKIMFSYNNKELIINETVPNRFSPKSPDKAHLNLHINSLELGDSAVYFCSSSQDGGYSGANVLTFGAGSRLTVL.

Details on this clonotype: Relative to the germline gene, one junction end is altered; a read error may explain this. The V call is TRBV5-6, the J call TRBJ2-2, with D tentatively TRBD2 (5 bases). The CDR3 has 15 amino acids. Germline V gives CDR1 SGHDT, CDR2 YYEEEE. The CDR3 DNA reads as TGTGCGAGCGGCTTGGCATCCAGAGTCACCGGGGAGCTCTTTTTT. As protein: CASGLASRVTGELFF.

This clonotype was seen many times. The J gene is TRBJ1-1, the V gene TRBV4-2; unclear D gene. Between the trimmed V and J ends, which lost 4 bases and 1 base, there was a span of 7 bases. CDR3 length: 13 residues. CDR1 and CDR2 (germline): LGHNA, YNFKEQ. The CDR3 reads CASSLGRNTEAFF. The CDR3 nucleotides are TGTGCCAGCAGCCTAGGACGGAACACTGAAGCTTTCTTT.

The V gene is TRBV5-6, the J gene TRBJ2-5; unclear D gene. Trimming pared 4 bases from V and 5 bases from J, leaving 12 bases between. Germline V lookup: CDR1 SGHDT, CDR2 YYEEEE. The CDR3 covers 13 residues. This chain's CDR3 is CASSRTSHETQYF. The CDR3 nucleotides are TGTGCCAGCAGCCGGACCAGCCATGAGACCCAGTACTTC.

This sequence joins TRBV2 and TRBJ2-5; D is ambiguous. V lost 4 bases and J lost 7, with 10 bases in between. The CDR3 sequence is 12 residues long. Germline-derived CDR1 and CDR2 are SNHLY and FYNNEI. For the CDR3, the DNA is TGTGCCAGCAGTGTTTCCACGGGGACCCAGTACTTC. Its translation: CASSVSTGTQYF.

This sequence joins TRBV13 and TRBJ2-3; TRBD2 matches 7 bases. Germline lookup yields CDR1 PRHDT and CDR2 FYEKMQ (reference sequence). This CDR3 has 14 amino acids. The ends lost 5 bases at V and 6 bases at J; junction bases unmatched: 8. The CDR3 DNA is TGTGCCAGCAGCAATGGACTAGTGGGGGATACGCAGTATTTT. It is translated as CASSNGLVGDTQYF.

Ten or more counts support this clonotype. V usage is TRBV7-9 and J usage is TRBJ2-7; no reliable D call. Trimming left V 1 base short and J 3 bases short, with 7 bases between. Germline V gene sequence: CDR1 SEHNR, CDR2 FQNEAQ (reference sequence). The CDR3 totals 13 residues. The CDR3 DNA sequence: TGTGCCAGCAGCTTAGGGGTCGGCTACGAGCAGTACTTC. It codes for CASSLGVGYEQYF.

This clonotype was picked up one time. Its ends do not fully match the called genes, so a read error is possible. The chain uses TRBV13 and TRBJ1-5; D not resolved. The CDR3 extends over 14 amino acids. Germline CDR1 and CDR2: PRHDT and FYEKMQ (reference sequence). The CDR3 nucleotides read TGTACCAGCAGCTTAGGTGAGGGCAGTCAGCCCCAGCATTTT. Encoded protein: CTSSLGEGSQPQHF.

About this clonotype: The final CDR3 position lacks the conserved phenylalanine or tryptophan, pointing to a likely read error. J is TRBJ2-1 and V is TRBV29-1; D is unclear. V was cut by 5 bases and J by 7 bases, with 9 bases left in between. Germline V gene data show CDR1 as SQVTM and CDR2 as ANQGSEA. This CDR3 region has 11 residues. CDR3 DNA sequence: TGCAGCGTTCGGTTTTGGAATGAGCAGTTCCTC. Amino acids: CSVRFWNEQFL.

Regarding this clonotype: An end of the junction differs from the germline gene, which may be a read error. This chain joins TRBV6-5 and TRBJ2-7; D is unresolved. Germline CDR1 reads MNHEY; CDR2 reads SVGAGI. The CDR3 has 15 amino acids. This CDR3 reads CTSSSRVRAKDEQYF. CDR3 DNA: TGTACCAGTAGTTCTAGGGTCCGAGCTAAGGACGAGCAGTACTTC.

This clonotype was recorded a few times. A junction end diverges from the germline sequence, so it may reflect a read error. V gene TRBV12-3 or TRBV12-4 combines with J gene TRBJ2-7, with TRBD2 matching 8 bases. The CDR3 sequence is 14 residues long. CDR3 nucleotide sequence: TGTGCCAGCAGTACAGCGGGAGAGCCCTATGAGCAGTACTTC. Its translation is CASSTAGEPYEQYF.

Turning to this clonotype: Germline and junction disagree at one end, which may indicate a read error. The gene calls are TRBV28 and TRBJ2-1; maybe TRBD1 (5 bases). The CDR3 contains 15 residues. CDR1 is MDHEN and CDR2 is SYDVKM in the germline V gene. CDR3 nucleotide sequence: TGTACCAGCAGCCCGACCTGGGGCCCCTACAATGAACAGTTCTTC. It codes for CTSSPTWGPYNEQFF.

As to this clonotype: Mismatch with germline at one junction end may stem from a read error. This chain links TRBV4-3 with TRBJ1-2, with TRBD1 as a possible D gene (5 bases). The germline V gene encodes CDR1 LGHNA and CDR2 YSLEER. This CDR3 comprises 14 residues. CDR3 protein: CVSSLGSHRDGYTF. The CDR3, as DNA: TGTGTCAGCAGCCTGGGTTCTCATAGGGACGGCTACACCTTC.

The chain uses TRBV12-3 or TRBV12-4 and TRBJ1-5; weak D call: TRBD1 (5 bases). The ends were cut back, 5 bases at V and 5 bases at J, with 13 bases in the middle. The length of the CDR3 is 14 residues. The CDR3 DNA sequence: TGTGCCAGCAGTCGCGATAGGGGCCATCAGCCCCAGCATTTT. This encodes CASSRDRGHQPQHF.